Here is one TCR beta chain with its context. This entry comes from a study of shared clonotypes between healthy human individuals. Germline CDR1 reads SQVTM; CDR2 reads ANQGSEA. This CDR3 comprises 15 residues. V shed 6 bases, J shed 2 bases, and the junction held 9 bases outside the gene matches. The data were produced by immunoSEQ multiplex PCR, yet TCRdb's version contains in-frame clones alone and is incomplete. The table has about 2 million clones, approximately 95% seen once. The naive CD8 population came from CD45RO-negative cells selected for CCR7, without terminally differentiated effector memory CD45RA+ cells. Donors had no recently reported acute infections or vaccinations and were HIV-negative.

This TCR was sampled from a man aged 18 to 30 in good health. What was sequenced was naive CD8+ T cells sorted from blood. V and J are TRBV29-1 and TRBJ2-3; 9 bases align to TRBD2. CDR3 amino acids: CSVEGGTSYTDTQYF. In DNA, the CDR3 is TGCAGCGTCGAGGGGGGGACTAGCTACACAGATACGCAGTATTTT.